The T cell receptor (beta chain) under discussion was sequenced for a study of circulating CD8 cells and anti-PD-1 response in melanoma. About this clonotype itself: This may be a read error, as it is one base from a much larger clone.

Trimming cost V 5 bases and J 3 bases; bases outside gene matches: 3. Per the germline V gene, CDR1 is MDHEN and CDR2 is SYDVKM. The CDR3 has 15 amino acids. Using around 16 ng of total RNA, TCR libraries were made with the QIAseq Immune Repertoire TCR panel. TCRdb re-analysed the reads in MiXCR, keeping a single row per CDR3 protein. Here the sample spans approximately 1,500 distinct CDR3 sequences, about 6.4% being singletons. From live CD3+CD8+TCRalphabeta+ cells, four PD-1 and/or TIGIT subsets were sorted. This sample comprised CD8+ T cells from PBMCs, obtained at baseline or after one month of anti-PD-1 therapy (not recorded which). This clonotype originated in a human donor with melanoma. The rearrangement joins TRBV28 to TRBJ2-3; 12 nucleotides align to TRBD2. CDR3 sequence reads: CASSLGTSGTDTQYF. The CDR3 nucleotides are TGTGCCAGCAGTCTCGGGACTAGCGGGACAGATACGCAGTATTTT.